The rows below give T cell receptor beta chains drawn from one sample of a study of T cells in narcolepsy. The assay was immunoSEQ multiplex PCR, and TCRdb's table has in-frame clones only and misses some. The sample has about 13,000 clones, about 89% seen once. Sequencing was performed on CD45RA- memory CD4+ T cells from PBMCs. These TCRs come from a human donor with narcolepsy. The conserved cysteine and the conserved F or W are not part of the CDR3 here.

>TRBJ2-1|TRBV6-1
ASSDTGLAGGNEQF
>TRBJ1-1|TRBV6-1
ASTDVQAYTEAF
>TRBJ2-1|TRBV19
ATQGYNEQF
>TRBJ1-6|TRBV10-3
AIRTELNSPLH
>TRBJ1-2|TRBV28
ASSLAAGTGVLYGYT
>TRBJ1-1|TRBV6-4
ASSGATGEAF
>TRBJ2-2|TRBV30
AWTLAVSAGELF
>TRBJ2-1|TRBV27
ASSRGLDEQF
>TRBJ2-3|TRBV7-7
ASSPGQNTDTQY
>TRBJ2-1|TRBV11-1
ASSKTGGEQF
>TRBJ2-1|TRBV27
ASSLRQTGQLYNEQF
>TRBJ1-1|TRBV5-1
ASSLTGTNTEAF
>TRBJ2-1|TRBV5-6
ASSLGGSSYNEQF
>TRBJ2-1|TRBV2
ASSEVAGGSNEQF
>TRBJ2-1|TRBV18
ASSFSTGVSDNEQF
>TRBJ2-3|TRBV29-1
SGRGGSTEGDTQY
>TRBJ1-4|TRBV10-3
AISAGQDNEKLF
>TRBJ1-2|TRBV6-5
ASRPGGRNYT
>TRBJ2-1|TRBV5-1
ASRAGLASYNEQF
>TRBJ2-5|TRBV19
ASSTTGLAGGPETQY
>TRBJ2-1|TRBV25-1
ASSLGTGGAARQF
>TRBJ1-2|TRBV7-9
ASSLEAGANGYT
>TRBJ2-1|TRBV11-3
ASSQDSGRYNEQF
>TRBJ1-4|TRBV6-1
ASRISGGGGKLF
>TRBJ1-6|TRBV2
ASSDGRGRGAYNSPLH
>TRBJ1-2|TRBV19
ATVESHSSYGYT
>TRBJ2-1|TRBV18
ASYPSGSYNEQF
>TRBJ2-3|TRBV7-2
ASSSLASTDTQY
>TRBJ1-2|TRBV18
ASSPRAADGYT
>TRBJ1-5|TRBV2
ASSGDRLVNQPQH
>TRBJ2-1|TRBV11-3
ASSLGGPTDEQF
>TRBJ2-7|TRBV7-9
ASSFSREVSYEQY
>TRBJ1-3|TRBV18
ASSPGATSGNTIY
>TRBJ1-1|TRBV5-6
ASSRDRGHNFAEAF
>TRBJ1-5|TRBV19
ASTPVGGFQPQH
>TRBJ2-5|TRBV5-1
ASSRGRTDQETQY
>TRBJ2-7|TRBV27
ASSSREGFEQY
>TRBJ2-1|TRBV5-1
ASSLVQSRDEQF
>TRBJ2-5|TRBV28
ASSLAGGPETQY
>TRBJ1-4|TRBV20-1
SASFTGKLF
>TRBJ1-5|TRBV21-1
ASSKERDREFFYQPQH
>TRBJ2-1|TRBV28
ASGSPPSYNEQF
>TRBJ2-7|TRBV5-6
ASSLEIGTAYSYEQY
>TRBJ1-2|TRBV19
ASRISRDRGPYGYT
>TRBJ2-7|TRBV29-1
SVDRDSSSYEQY
>TRBJ1-2|TRBV28
ASSPPRGIYGYT
>TRBJ2-5|TRBV6-5
ASSYTWTGGNPQY
>TRBJ2-3|TRBV5-6
ASSLWRDLDTQY
>TRBJ2-7|TRBV11-3
ASSPRGGRTTEQY
>TRBJ2-1|TRBV7-3
ASSLPPHYSYPREQF
>TRBJ1-4|TRBV19
ASSAPTGYNEKLF
>TRBJ2-1|TRBV9
ASSVAGGGASREQF
>TRBJ2-3|TRBV6-5
ASSYGRGDTDTQY
>TRBJ2-2|TRBV2
ASKGDTVTGELF